This T cell receptor beta chain was captured by sequencing in a study of blood T cell repertoires in COVID-19. The CDR3 totals 12 residues. Germline values: CDR1 MNHEY, CDR2 SVGAGI. The V and J ends lost 9 bases and 0 bases respectively, with 5 bases between them. Assay used: immunoSEQ multiplex PCR; TCRdb lists only in-frame clones, some missing. The data contain about 300,000 clones, 91% of them seen just once; the ten biggest clones take up about 2%. The sample was peripheral blood. This clonotype originated in a woman aged 25 to 39 with COVID-19, enrolled during active disease. V and J are TRBV6-5 and TRBJ1-4; the D is unclear. The CDR3 nucleotides are TGTGCCAGTGGAGCAACTAATGAAAAACTGTTTTTT. Protein product: CASGATNEKLFF.